This T cell receptor (beta chain) comes out of a study of vaccination and CD4 T cells after COVID-19 (dated by TCRdb to 2021 to 2024). About the study as a whole: Convalescent patients had a positive SARS-CoV-2 result on nasal swab PCR, and of these patients, some ten had mild disease and one had severe disease. Post-COVID blood samples were collected from convalescent patients a median of around 96 days after diagnosis, with a range of roughly 35 to 180 days. Overlapping spike peptide pools from SARS-CoV-2 and from the common cold coronaviruses HCoV-NL63, HCoV-OC43 and HCoV-229E were used as culture stimuli. Each participant got two doses of either the Pfizer-BioNTech BNT162b2 vaccine (n=8) or the Moderna mRNA-1273 vaccine (n=2). In 10 COVID-19 convalescent patients and a few infection-naive healthy vaccine recipients, researchers compared the spike-specific CD4+ TCR repertoire from before mRNA vaccination with the repertoire from after. As controls, cultures received a CEFX viral epitope pool (the positive control), an HIV-1 Nef peptide pool (the negative control), or no peptide at all. Six males and four females were included in the convalescent cohort, with two Hispanic individuals, seven Caucasians, two Asians and one multiracial person represented. Post-vaccine blood samples were obtained a median of around 74 days after the second vaccine dose, with a range of roughly 12 to 250 days. What the authors observed across the whole study: An increase in the median number of SARS-CoV-2-reactive clonotypes from approximately 21 after infection to a few dozen after vaccination was observed, but the change was not found to be significant. In convalescent patients, a median approximately 89% of post-vaccine SARS-CoV-2-reactive clones were detected only after vaccination, suggesting vaccine-specific priming. The number of convalescent patients in the study was relatively small, and the study did not examine early timepoints following natural infection. Of the vaccine-specific clones found in convalescent patients, nearly all (304 of 307) were mono-reactive for SARS-CoV-2 spike instead of being cross-reactive with common cold coronaviruses.

This specimen's treatment or condition label, per the study, means: roughly 11-day PBMC culture with coronavirus spike peptide pools or control peptides (ViraFEST assay). The ViraFEST assay was used in the study, in which antigen-specific T cells were expanded with peptide pools and expanded clonotypes were subsequently identified by TCR sequencing. The convalescent patients' positive SARS-CoV-2 PCR tests fell between March and December 2020, which was before the Alpha, Beta and Delta variants emerged in the United States. More than 1.5 million PBMCs per well were cultured in IMDM with approximately 5% human AB serum and 7.5 to 10 IU/ml IL-2, plus 10 ug/ml peptide pools. Half of the culture medium was replaced with fresh IL-2-containing medium on days 3 and 7. After around 11 days of culture, CD4+ T cells were isolated by negative selection using the EasySep CD4+ T cell isolation kit. Ficoll-Paque Plus gradient centrifugation was used to isolate PBMCs from whole blood, and the isolated PBMCs were then either used fresh or cryopreserved at -140C. In general, triplicate wells were set up for every culture condition.

The CDR3 has 15 amino acids, counting the end cysteine and phenylalanine. The retained sequence is limited to the CDR3, 45 bases, with the frame set at the first base. Unmatched junction bases come to 8, with V trimmed by 6 bases and J by 7 bases. Based on the germline V gene, the CDR1 and CDR2 sequences are MNHNS and SASEGT. The library was built by means of PCR. TCR sequencing of DNA from cultured CD4+ T cells used the Oncomine TCR Beta short-read assay at the Johns Hopkins FTIC core. Genomic DNA was extracted from the cultured CD4+ T cells with the QIAamp micro DNA kit. The Oncomine TCR Beta libraries from cultured CD4+ T cells were pooled using unique dual indexes and then sequenced on an Illumina iSeq 100. The authors' pipeline ran thus. Non-productive sequences were removed, and CDR3s that did not start with C, did not end with F or W, or were shorter than 7 amino acids were discarded. Antigen-specific clonotypes were identified using the MANAFEST web application through comparison of peptide-stimulated wells with reference and other culture wells. To be called positive, a clone needed an FDR below 0.05, an odds ratio above 5, and a productive frequency above 0.1% in at least two of three replicate wells. Clonotypes that were significantly expanded in both SARS-CoV-2 spike wells and at least one common cold coronavirus spike condition were defined as cross-reactive. Levenshtein distances (stringdist) and unrooted phylogenetic trees (ape) in R version 3.6.1 were used to assess CDR3 homology. The public reads were quality trimmed at Q25 with fastp and then assembled into clones with MiXCR by TCRdb, keeping productive beta chains. Rows with one shared CDR3 protein collapse into an entry with the most common genes and DNA. The V and J calls were determined by TCRdb, not by the authors. The sample profile shows approximately 15,000 distinct CDR3 sequences; around 42% of them were found once. Less than 25% of the sample is held by the ten biggest clonotypes.

This clonotype has more than one count but fewer than ten. The clone's antigen remains unknown. Within one base of it there is no much larger clone, and no base qualities were kept. This TCR was recovered from a human donor who had recovered from COVID-19. The sequencing here drew on CD4+ T cells from blood, cultured in vitro, taken before SARS-CoV-2 vaccination. The chain employs TRBV6-1 and TRBJ1-6; 8 middle bases align to TRBD1. The CDR3 here reads CASSDAGQVNSPLHF. The DNA is as follows: TGTGCCAGCAGCGACGCGGGACAGGTGAATTCACCCCTCCACTTT.